These 27 T cell receptor beta chains were sequenced from one sample in a study of blood T cell repertoires in COVID-19. Sequencing used immunoSEQ multiplex PCR; TCRdb keeps in-frame clones, though not all of them. The sample records about 220,000 clones, 88% being singletons. Source material: PBMCs or T cells enriched from blood (not recorded which). Every receptor here comes from a woman between 45 and 60 years old with acute COVID-19.

The J gene is TRBJ1-2, the V gene TRBV2; D gene ambiguous. Trimming took off 6 bases at V and 1 base at J, with 9 bases between the two ends. This CDR3 has 13 amino acids. Germline-derived CDR1 and CDR2 are SNHLY and FYNNEI. The CDR3 is CASSAQSNYGYTF. CDR3 DNA sequence: TGTGCCAGCAGCGCGCAAAGTAACTATGGCTACACCTTC.

V gene TRBV6-4 combines with J gene TRBJ1-1; a weak D match, TRBD1 (5 bases). The CDR3 length is 13 residues. Trimming removed 6 bases at V and 1 base at J, with 9 bases between. The germline CDR1 and CDR2 sequences are MRHNA and SNTAGT. The CDR3 region is CASSRQQNTEAFF. The CDR3 nucleotides read TGTGCCAGCAGCCGACAGCAGAACACTGAAGCTTTCTTT.

V is TRBV7-2 and J is TRBJ2-7; perhaps TRBD2 as D (6 bases). The length of the CDR3 is 17 residues. V lost 1 base, J lost 4 bases, and 20 bases lay in between. The germline gives CDR1 SGHTA, CDR2 FQGNSA. The CDR3 sequence: CASSLVVGGADVYEQYF. The CDR3 bases are TGTGCCAGCAGCTTAGTGGTTGGAGGGGCGGATGTGTACGAGCAGTACTTC. Full variable domain (rest looked up from reference TRBV7-2 and TRBJ2-7): GAGVSQSPSNKVTEKGKDVELRCDPISGHTALYWYRQSLGQGLEFLIYFQGNSAPDKSGLPSDRFSAERTGGSVSTLTIQRTQQEDSAVYLCASSLVVGGADVYEQYFGPGTRLTVT.

This sequence joins TRBV15 and TRBJ2-7; 8 bases line up with TRBD1. Looked up from germline, CDR1 is LNHNV and CDR2 is YYDKDF (reference sequence). This CDR3 spans 15 amino acids. Losses at the gene ends were 5 bases for V and 0 bases for J; bases not matched to a gene: 6. CDR3 region: CATSLRTGNSYEQYF. CDR3 nucleotide sequence: TGTGCCACCAGCCTACGGACAGGGAACTCCTACGAGCAGTACTTC.

The rearrangement joins TRBV2 to TRBJ2-5; 12 bases fit TRBD2. This CDR3 contains 16 residues. V shed 7 bases, J shed 5 bases, and the junction held 11 bases outside the gene matches. Germline CDR1 and CDR2: SNHLY and FYNNEI. The CDR3 DNA reads TGTGCCAGCAAGGGGTCTAGCGGGAGGGCGTGGGAGACCCAGTACTTC. Its translation is CASKGSSGRAWETQYF.

This chain connects TRBV2 to TRBJ1-4; D is ambiguous. Germline CDR1 is SNHLY and CDR2 is FYNNEI. The CDR3 runs 16 residues. V lost 2 bases to trimming and J lost 5 bases, with 15 bases between them. CDR3 DNA: TGTGCCAGCAGTGAATACCCGCGGGGAGGGAATGAAAAACTGTTTTTT. It specifies CASSEYPRGGNEKLFF.

J is TRBJ1-5 and V is TRBV30; 7 bases fit TRBD1. Germline trimming cut 3 bases from V and 0 bases from J; bases unmatched to any gene: 5. Germline V CDR1 and CDR2: GTSNPN, SVGIG (reference sequence). The CDR3 has 15 amino acids. As DNA, the CDR3 is TGTGCCTGGAGCCGGGGACAGAATAGCAATCAGCCCCAGCATTTT. It is translated as CAWSRGQNSNQPQHF.

This rearrangement joins TRBV19 to TRBJ1-1; 11 nucleotides line up with TRBD1. This CDR3 spans 15 amino acids. The germline V gene encodes CDR1 LNHDA and CDR2 SQIVND (reference sequence). V lost 4 bases, J lost 8 bases, and 9 bases stayed unmatched. This CDR3 reads CASSSRTGGPVEAFF. The CDR3, as DNA: TGTGCCAGTAGTAGCCGGACAGGGGGCCCGGTCGAAGCTTTCTTT.

This rearrangement joins TRBV4-2 to TRBJ2-3, with D perhaps matching TRBD2 (6 bases). Germline V gives CDR1 LGHNA, CDR2 YNFKEQ. This CDR3 spans 16 amino acids. Between the trimmed V and J ends, which lost 1 base and 1 base, there was a span of 12 bases. The CDR3 loop is CASSQARDFGTDTQYF. CDR3 DNA sequence: TGTGCCAGCAGCCAAGCCCGGGACTTCGGCACAGATACGCAGTATTTT.

This chain uses TRBV19 with TRBJ1-1, with D uncertain. V lost 8 bases, J lost 2 bases, and 12 bases lay in between. Germline V gene data show CDR1 as LNHDA and CDR2 as SQIVND (reference sequence). The CDR3 length is 13 residues. The CDR3 protein is CASSLQANTEAFF. The DNA for the CDR3 is TGTGCCAGTTCCCTCCAGGCTAACACTGAAGCTTTCTTT.

The chain couples TRBV28 to TRBJ2-5, with 10 bases that match TRBD1. Germline V CDR1 and CDR2: MDHEN, SYDVKM. V lost 0 bases to trimming and J lost 4 bases; unmatched junction nucleotides: 5. This CDR3 has 16 residues. The CDR3 loop reads CASSLWRTGGIETQYF. The DNA of the CDR3 is TGTGCCAGCAGTTTATGGAGGACAGGGGGGATAGAGACCCAGTACTTC.

This clone was observed a single time. The chain combines TRBV6-5 with TRBJ2-3; weak D call: TRBD2 (6 bases). Germline assignment: CDR1 MNHEY and CDR2 SVGAGI. The V end lost 4 bases, the J end lost 4 bases, and 15 bases lay between the germline ends. The CDR3 loop spans 15 amino acids. The CDR3 here is CASSSSGPPADTQYF. The CDR3 DNA sequence: TGTGCCAGCAGTTCCAGCGGGCCGCCCGCAGATACGCAGTATTTT.

The genes are TRBV27 and TRBJ1-1; D is perhaps TRBD1 (6 bases). There are 14 residues in the CDR3. Trimming cost V 3 bases and J 4 bases, with 12 bases left between them. Germline V gene sequence: CDR1 MNHEY, CDR2 SMNVEV (reference sequence). This CDR3 reads CASSFWQGSTEAFF. The CDR3 nucleotides read TGTGCCAGCAGTTTTTGGCAGGGGAGCACTGAAGCTTTCTTT.

J is TRBJ2-7 and V is TRBV10-2, with TRBD1 identical over 11 bases. Germline-derived CDR1 and CDR2 are WSHSY and SAAADI. J lost 3 bases, V lost 11 bases, and 9 bases had no gene match. The CDR3 extends over 14 amino acids. CDR3 in DNA: TGCGCCGCGGATCCGGGACAGGGGGACTACGAGCAGTACTTC. This sequence encodes CAADPGQGDYEQYF.

This clone came up once. This chain connects TRBV5-6 to TRBJ2-3, with 14 bases lining up with TRBD2. V dropped 3 bases and J dropped 3; count of bases not matched to a gene: 6. The germline CDR1 and CDR2 sequences are SGHDT and YYEEEE. The CDR3 length is 17 residues. The CDR3 DNA reads as TGTGCCAGCAGCTCCCCGACTAGCGGGAGGGGGACAGATACGCAGTATTTT. This gives the protein CASSSPTSGRGTDTQYF.

The J gene is TRBJ2-5, the V gene TRBV18, with D perhaps matching TRBD1 (6 bases). This CDR3 spans 13 amino acids. Trimming cost V 6 bases and J 5 bases, with 13 bases left between them. Germline CDR1 and CDR2: KGHSH and LQKENI. The CDR3, as DNA: TGTGCCAGCTCTCCTGCAGGGGAGGAGACCCAGTACTTC. Encoded protein: CASSPAGEETQYF.

The chain is built from TRBV12-3 or TRBV12-4 and TRBJ1-2; 8 bases agree with TRBD1. The CDR3 is made up of 13 amino acids. Trimming removed 2 bases from V and 6 bases from J; junction bases left unmatched: 2. The CDR3 DNA sequence: TGTGCCAGCAGTTTAAGACAGGGGAATGGCTACACCTTC. Amino acids: CASSLRQGNGYTF.

The J gene is TRBJ1-1, the V gene TRBV5-1, with D perhaps matching TRBD1 (6 bases). Looked up from germline, CDR1 is SGHRS and CDR2 is YFSETQ. V lost 4 bases and J 0 bases, leaving 10 bases between the germline ends. The CDR3 is 14 amino acids. The CDR3 region has the DNA TGCGCCAGCAGCACCGACAGGATGAACACTGAAGCTTTCTTT. Protein sequence: CASSTDRMNTEAFF.

V is TRBV30 and J is TRBJ1-2; 7 bases line up with TRBD1. The CDR3 loop spans 11 amino acids. In germline, CDR1 is GTSNPN, CDR2 SVGIG (reference sequence). V dropped 4 bases and J dropped 7; count of bases not matched to a gene: 3. The CDR3 loop is CAWTGGIGYTF. CDR3 DNA: TGTGCCTGGACAGGGGGGATTGGCTACACCTTC.

The rearrangement links TRBV27 to TRBJ1-4; 8 nucleotides agree with TRBD1. The CDR3 contains 14 residues. V shed 6 bases and J 8 bases; nucleotides not matched to a gene: 8. CDR1 MNHEY and CDR2 SMNVEV come from the germline V gene (reference sequence). The CDR3 loop reads CASSVRGLSEKLFF. CDR3 in DNA: TGTGCCAGCAGCGTCAGGGGGCTTAGCGAAAAACTGTTTTTT.

V and J are TRBV5-1 and TRBJ2-1; TRBD2 matches at 9 bases. J lost 4 bases, V lost 4 bases, and 6 bases had no gene match. The CDR3 spans 15 residues. Germline loops: CDR1 SGHRS, CDR2 YFSETQ. The CDR3 nucleotides read TGCGCCAGCAGCGGCGGGACTAGCAGTTACAATGAGCAGTTCTTC. Its protein product is CASSGGTSSYNEQFF.

V is TRBV5-1 and J is TRBJ1-5; D unclear. Germline V lookup: CDR1 SGHRS, CDR2 YFSETQ. The CDR3 contains 15 residues. Trimming stripped 5 bases from V and 4 bases from J, with 16 bases between. In DNA form, the CDR3 reads TGCGCCAGCAGGTCCGGGGAAGAAGGGAATCAGCCCCAGCATTTT. As protein: CASRSGEEGNQPQHF. Supplemented by reference TRBV5-1 and TRBJ1-5, the full variable domain reads KAGVTQTPRYLIKTRGQQVTLSCSPISGHRSVSWYQQTPGQGLQFLFEYFSETQRNKGNFPGRFSGRQFSNSRSEMNVSTLELGDSALYLCASRSGEEGNQPQHFGDGTRLSIL.

This rearrangement joins TRBV4-1 to TRBJ2-1; a weak D match, TRBD1 (6 bases). Germline assignment: CDR1 MGHRA and CDR2 YSYEKL. The CDR3 is made up of 15 amino acids. Trimming pared 1 base from V and 9 bases from J, leaving 16 bases between. CDR3 DNA: TGCGCCAGCAGCCAAGGTTGGGGAAGCAGGGGTGAGCAGTTCTTC. Its translation: CASSQGWGSRGEQFF.

The chain is built from TRBV18 and TRBJ1-1; the match to TRBD1 covers 8 bases. The CDR3 loop spans 15 amino acids. J lost 2 bases, V lost 0 bases, and 2 bases had no gene match. The V gene's germline CDR1 is KGHSH and CDR2 LQKENI. Here the CDR3 reads CASSPPGTGNTEAFF. The CDR3 coding sequence is TGTGCCAGCTCACCACCAGGGACAGGTAACACTGAAGCTTTCTTT.

This chain links TRBV5-1 with TRBJ1-1, with D possibly TRBD1 on 5 matching bases. V lost 0 bases and J lost 2, with 14 bases in between. CDR1 and CDR2 from the germline V gene are SGHRS and YFSETQ. The length of the CDR3 is 16 residues. The CDR3 spells CASSLAGGVENTEAFF. In DNA form, the CDR3 reads TGCGCCAGCAGCTTGGCCGGGGGTGTAGAAAACACTGAAGCTTTCTTT. The variable domain in full, completed from reference TRBV5-1 and TRBJ1-1, reads KAGVTQTPRYLIKTRGQQVTLSCSPISGHRSVSWYQQTPGQGLQFLFEYFSETQRNKGNFPGRFSGRQFSNSRSEMNVSTLELGDSALYLCASSLAGGVENTEAFFGQGTRLTVV.

V gene TRBV7-2 combines with J gene TRBJ2-7; possible D gene TRBD2, 6 bases. The germline CDR1 and CDR2 sequences are SGHTA and FQGNSA. The CDR3 contains 14 residues. V was cut by 3 bases and J by 0 bases, with 9 bases left in between. The CDR3 protein is CASSLGLYSYEQYF. The CDR3 DNA sequence: TGTGCCAGCAGCTTGGGACTCTACTCCTACGAGCAGTACTTC.

This clone was counted a few times. The chain uses TRBV5-1 and TRBJ2-7; possible D gene TRBD1, 6 bases. CDR3 size: 16 residues. Between the trimmed V and J ends, which lost 4 bases and 2 bases, there was a span of 19 bases. Germline V gives CDR1 SGHRS, CDR2 YFSETQ. CDR3 loop: CASSPLRTVYTYEQYF. As DNA, the CDR3 is TGCGCCAGCAGCCCCCTGAGGACAGTTTACACCTACGAGCAGTACTTC.